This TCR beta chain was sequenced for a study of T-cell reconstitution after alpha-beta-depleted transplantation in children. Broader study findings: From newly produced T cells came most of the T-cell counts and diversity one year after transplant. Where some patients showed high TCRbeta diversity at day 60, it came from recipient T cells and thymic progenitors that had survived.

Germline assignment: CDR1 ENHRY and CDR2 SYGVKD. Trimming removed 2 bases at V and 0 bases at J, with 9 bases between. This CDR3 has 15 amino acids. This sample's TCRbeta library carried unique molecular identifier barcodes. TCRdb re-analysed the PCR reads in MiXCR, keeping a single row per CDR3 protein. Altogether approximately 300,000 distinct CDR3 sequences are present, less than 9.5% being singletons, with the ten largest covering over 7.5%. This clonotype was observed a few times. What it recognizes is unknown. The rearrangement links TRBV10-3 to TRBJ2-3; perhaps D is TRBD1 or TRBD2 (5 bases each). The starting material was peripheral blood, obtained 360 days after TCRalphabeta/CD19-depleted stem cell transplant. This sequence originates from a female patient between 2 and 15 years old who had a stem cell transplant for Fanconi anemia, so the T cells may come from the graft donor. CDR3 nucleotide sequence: TGTGCCATCAGTGAGACTAGGACAAGCACAGATACGCAGTATTTT. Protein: CAISETRTSTDTQYF.